Listed here is a single T cell receptor beta chain. This clone has more than one count but fewer than ten. It lacks a known antigen. No base quality values were provided; no much bigger clone lies one nucleotide off. This entry is derived from a study of blood T cell repertoires in COVID-19 (TCRdb year 2020). General notes on the study: Collaborator samples came from the United States, Italy and Spain and covered acute and convalescent phases of COVID-19. The dataset comprised deeply sampled blood TCRbeta repertoires from subjects exposed to, actively infected with, or recovered from COVID-19. The repertoires were released in a freely available public database intended as a resource for research on the immune response to SARS-CoV-2. Where available, HLA class I and class II types were taken from metadata supplied by the sample provider and were not determined by assay-based typing. The prospective study material was composed of cDNA or gDNA derived from T cells, B-cell-depleted T cells, or PBMCs. Samples came from the ongoing ImmuneRACE study (first 160 participants) plus 1,254 subjects from 6 global collaborators. Nearly every sample came with metadata listing a de-identified subject ID, COVID-19 status, age in years and sex. Results and caveats for the whole study, not just this receptor: How much clinical and demographic metadata was included differed by source and by participant, and the metadata was provided uncurated.

A distance of 9 bases separates the germline ends of V and J, which lose 5 bases and 1 base respectively. CDR1 and CDR2 (SGHVS, FQNEAQ) derive from the germline V gene. The CDR3 sequence holds 13 residues, the cysteine and phenylalanine included. The retained sequence is limited to the CDR3, 39 bases, with the frame set at the first base. Whole blood was collected in K2EDTA tubes by collaborating institutions according to the institutions' own protocols. For TCRbeta analysis, collaborators shipped samples in one of three forms: frozen whole blood, isolated PBMCs, or DNA extracted from either of those sample types. The immunoSEQ Assay, a bias-controlled multiplex PCR, was used to amplify TCRbeta CDR3 regions from genomic DNA. From the authors' description of their analysis: The number of nucleated cells in each sample was estimated by amplification of reference gene primers within the assay. Sequence reads were collapsed and filtered to measure the absolute abundance of every unique TCRbeta CDR3 rearrangement. Productive Simpson clonality was computed per sample as the square root of Simpson's diversity index over productive rearrangements. TCRdb mirrors the immuneACCESS table, restricted to in-frame sequences. Some clones are absent from its copies; in checked studies, under half trace to an unresolved V gene, and the reason for the others is unknown. V and J calls and clone size are those listed in that table; D and trimming were worked out from the DNA. Recorded for this sample are 95,000 or so clones; about 88% of them occurred a single time. The top ten hold around 1.3% of the sample.

The TCR originated in an elderly man with active or convalescent COVID-19. The V gene is TRBV7-8 and the J gene is TRBJ2-7; the D segment could be TRBD1, given 5 matching bases. The sample comprised peripheral blood. The base sequence is TGTGCCAGCAGCCCGCGGACATCCTACGAGCAGTACTTC. It is translated as CASSPRTSYEQYF.